This T cell receptor beta chain was documented in a study of T cell responses to AZD1222 COVID-19 vaccine. Germline lookup yields CDR1 SEHNR and CDR2 FQNEAQ (reference sequence). The CDR3 consists of 15 residues. Trimming removed 5 bases from V and 1 base from J; junction bases left unmatched: 4. Notes on the study in general: Donors skewed white British and female; clonal diversity was possibly underestimated. There were repertoire samples only from the period after the peak T cell response. At 160-218 and 743-854, vaccine-associated CD4 TCRs were dominant, and they spanned spike.

About this clone: Its antigen is unknown.

The assay was immunoSEQ multiplex PCR, and TCRdb's table has in-frame clones only and misses some. The data show 72,000 or so clones, with roughly nine tenths seen just once and 3.5% to 5% held by the top ten. This chain connects TRBV7-9 to TRBJ1-4, with TRBD1 matching 7 bases. This receptor was identified in an adult in good health. This material consisted of peripheral blood, taken on day 0 of AZD1222 vaccination. The CDR3 DNA reads TGTGCCAGCAGCGCCGGGACAGTAACTAATGAAAAACTGTTTTTT. Its protein is CASSAGTVTNEKLFF.